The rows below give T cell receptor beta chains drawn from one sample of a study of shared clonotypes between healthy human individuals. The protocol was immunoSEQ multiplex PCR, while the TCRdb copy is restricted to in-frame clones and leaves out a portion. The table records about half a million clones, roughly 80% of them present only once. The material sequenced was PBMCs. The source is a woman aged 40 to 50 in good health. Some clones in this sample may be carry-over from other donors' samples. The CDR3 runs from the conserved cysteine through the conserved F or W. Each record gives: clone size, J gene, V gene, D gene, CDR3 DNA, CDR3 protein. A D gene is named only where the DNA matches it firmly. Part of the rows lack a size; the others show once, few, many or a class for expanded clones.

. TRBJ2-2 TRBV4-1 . TGCGCCAGCAGCCATCCAATCAGGGTGGGCGACACCGGGGAGCTGTTTTTT CASSHPIRVGDTGELFF
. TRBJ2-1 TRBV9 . TGTGCCAGCAGCGTTGGCTATGAGCAGTTCTTC CASSVGYEQFF
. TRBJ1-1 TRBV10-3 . TGTGCCATCACCTCTCCAGGGGCTACTGAAGCTTTCTTT CAITSPGATEAFF
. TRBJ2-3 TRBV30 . TGTGCCTGGAACCAGTGGGGATTTGGCACAGATACGCAGTATTTT CAWNQWGFGTDTQYF
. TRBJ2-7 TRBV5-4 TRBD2 TGTGCCAGCAGCTTCGGACTAGCGGGAGTCTACGAGCAGTACTTC CASSFGLAGVYEQYF
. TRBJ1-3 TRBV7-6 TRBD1 TGTGCCAGCAGCTTAGGGACAGGGAATGGAAACACCATATATTTT CASSLGTGNGNTIYF
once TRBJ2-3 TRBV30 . TGTGCCTGGAGTGTACTATCACCCACAGATACGCAGTATTTT CAWSVLSPTDTQYF
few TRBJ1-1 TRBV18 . TGTGCCAGCTCACCGGTCCAGCAGGGGCACACTGAAGCTTTCTTT CASSPVQQGHTEAFF
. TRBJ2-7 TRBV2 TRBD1 TGTGCCAGCAGGGGACAGGGAATCGTGCGCGAGCAGTACTTC CASRGQGIVREQYF
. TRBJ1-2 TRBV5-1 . TGCGCCAGCAGCTTGGAGCAGGGAGGGTATGGCTACACCTTC CASSLEQGGYGYTF
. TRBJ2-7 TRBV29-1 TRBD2 TGCAGCGCCACTCCGACTAGCGGCTCCTACGAGCAGTACTTC CSATPTSGSYEQYF
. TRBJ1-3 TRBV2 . TGTGCCAGCAGTTTGGAGGGGAGCTCTGGAAACACCATATATTTT CASSLEGSSGNTIYF
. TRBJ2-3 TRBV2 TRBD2 TGTGCCAGCAGGACTAGCAACGTCTGGGATACGCAGTATTTT CASRTSNVWDTQYF